The present entry profiles one T cell receptor (beta chain) with its context. The target antigen is unknown. These data are taken from a study of beta chain features in type 1 diabetes. The overall study: Age, gender, cell numbers and subset yield matched between patients and controls.

Whole-study results and caveats: In the patient group, naive, central memory and Treg TCRB repertoires seemed more alike than in the healthy donor group. Shorter TCRB CDR3s, moderately but significantly so, marked every one of the four CD4+ subsets in Type 1 diabetes patients. Although PCR might favor shorter templates, it would do so equally in patients and controls.

Sequenced material consisted of expressed TCRB transcripts (all of the isolated RNA was reverse transcribed). Clones were sequenced by immunoSEQ multiplex PCR, and TCRdb holds only the in-frame ones, with some missing. The table shows hundreds of thousands of clones, with 15% to 17% occurring only once. This sequence was found in a man aged 18 to 30 in good health. The source material was naive CD4+ T cells from blood.

CDR3 coding DNA: TGTGCCAGCAGCGACGGGATCCAGGGTCCCCTCAGCTCCTACAATGAGCAGTTCTTC. Translating gives CASSDGIQGPLSSYNEQFF. V and J are TRBV2 and TRBJ2-1; tentatively, D is TRBD1 or TRBD2 (5 bases each). V gave up 6 bases and J gave up 0 bases, with 24 bases separating them. The CDR3 is made up of 19 amino acids. Germline assignment: CDR1 SNHLY and CDR2 FYNNEI.